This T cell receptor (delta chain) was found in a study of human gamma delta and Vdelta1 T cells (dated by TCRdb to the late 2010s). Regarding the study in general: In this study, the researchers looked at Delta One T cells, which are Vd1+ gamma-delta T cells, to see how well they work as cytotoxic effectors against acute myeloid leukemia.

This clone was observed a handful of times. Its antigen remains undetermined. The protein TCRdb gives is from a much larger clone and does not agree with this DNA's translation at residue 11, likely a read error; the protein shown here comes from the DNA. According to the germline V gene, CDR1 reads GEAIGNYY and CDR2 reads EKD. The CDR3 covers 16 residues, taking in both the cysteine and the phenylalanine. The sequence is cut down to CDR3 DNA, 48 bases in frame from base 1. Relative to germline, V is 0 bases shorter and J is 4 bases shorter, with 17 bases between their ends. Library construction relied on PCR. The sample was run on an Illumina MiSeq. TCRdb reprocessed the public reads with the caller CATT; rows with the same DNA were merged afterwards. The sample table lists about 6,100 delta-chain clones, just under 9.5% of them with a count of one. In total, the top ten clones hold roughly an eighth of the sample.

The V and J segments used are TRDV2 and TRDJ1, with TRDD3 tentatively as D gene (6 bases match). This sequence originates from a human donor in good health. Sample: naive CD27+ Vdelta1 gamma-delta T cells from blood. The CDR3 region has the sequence CACDTGDGGNIDKLIF. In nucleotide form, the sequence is TGTGCCTGTGACACCGGTGATGGGGGCAACATCGATAAACTCATCTTT.